This T cell receptor (beta chain) derives from a study of blood T cells in healthy people across ages (dated by TCRdb to 2014 to 2015). A note on the overall study: In model experiments, template switching captured roughly one uniquely barcoded TCR beta cDNA molecule for every two T cells. Age-related changes in TCR beta repertoire diversity were measured in the study by deep sequencing normalized with unique cDNA molecular identifiers. Four age groups were formed from the donors: young (average roughly 16 years), middle-aged (approximately 40), aged (about 62) and long-lived (82). For two donors (one aged 18 to 30 and one aged 80 or older), the study analyzed two additional independent replicas of 1 million unique cDNA reads from the same blood draw.

There are 13 amino acids in the CDR3, from cysteine to phenylalanine inclusive. Just the 39-base CDR3 DNA is kept, in frame starting at base 1. CDR1 is given as SGHTA and CDR2 as FQGNSA, both from the germline V gene. V loses 5 bases, J loses 4 bases, and the germline ends lie 11 bases apart. Libraries were made using 5' RACE. Sequencing used an Illumina HiSeq 2500. A second about 7 to 11 cycle PCR used a sample-barcoded 5' primer and a J-beta primer mix. Each TCR beta cDNA molecule received a unique molecular identifier from a template-switch 5' adaptor carrying 12 random nucleotides. Each sample yielded at least 3 million CDR3-containing paired-end reads. First-strand cDNA synthesis was performed from all RNA using the Mint cDNA synthesis kit, with priming by a TRBC-specific oligonucleotide. All cDNA was treated with uracil-DNA glycosylase and then went through a first 18-cycle PCR with the universal primers M1SS and BC2_uni_R. As for the authors' bioinformatics: For normalization, 1 million high-quality reads, each with a distinct molecular identifier, were randomly selected from each sample. Instead of being binned into consensus sequences, reads that shared molecular identifiers were thrown out. CDR3 identification, clonotype clustering and error correction used MiTCR with a Q25 quality threshold and the strictest error-elimination algorithm. A nonparametric unseen species model with Euler transformation was used to estimate a lower bound on total TCR beta diversity. TCRdb trimmed the raw reads at Q25, called clones with MiXCR and kept productive beta chains. Duplicate CDR3 protein sequences are folded into a single record with the most common DNA and genes. TCRdb's processing, not the authors' own work, is the source of the V and J calls. The sample profile shows 450,000 to 650,000 distinct CDR3 sequences; more than 20% of them were found once. Just under 9% of the sample is held by the ten biggest clonotypes.

Turning to this clonotype: What antigen it recognizes has not been identified. No clone much larger than this one lies a single base away; base qualities are absent.

Summary of the overall study and its limitations: Estimates of total diversity from one million sequenced T cells were regarded as lower bounds and underestimates. Compared with the aged group, the long-lived group had more naive CD4+ T cells, fewer expanded clones and increased TCR diversity, a pattern suggesting age selection. As age increased, observed TCR beta diversity per million T cells dropped in a roughly linear way, and a significant reduction was already evident by age about 36. Because donor CMV infection status was unknown, age-related changes in expanded clonotypes were potentially confounded. Conclusive comparison of naive and antigen-experienced compartments was prevented by the profiling of bulk unsorted PBMCs. Observed TCR beta diversity correlated strongly with the percentage of naive T cells measured by flow cytometry.

The donors were roughly 39 Caucasian individuals from Russia, aged roughly 6 to 100 years, who were systemically healthy. Approximately 9.3 milliliters of peripheral blood were collected from each donor into EDTA-treated Vacutainer tubes. PBMCs were isolated by Ficoll-Paque density-gradient centrifugation, with at least 6 million obtained per sample. Trizol reagent was used to extract total RNA from PBMCs, with at least 6 micrograms per sample. For every donor, an aliquot of PBMCs went through flow cytometry to measure the percentages of naive CD45RAhigh/CD27high T cells. The same specimen was also included in a second study, on T cells of mothers and their children. The second investigation adds: Nine systemically healthy Caucasian individuals served as donors, namely three mothers together with their six children. cDNA synthesis consumed the entire amount of extracted RNA, loaded at approximately 1.6 ug RNA in each 15 ul reaction. In the second PCR, the M1S primer added sample barcodes and 2-4 random nucleotides. Each mother yielded over 9 million TCR beta CDR3 reads and each child 2.5 million to 3 million reads. TCR recombination output is similarly shaped by thymic selection in related and unrelated pairs, with a minor effect exerted by inherited differences. Normalized repertoire overlap was always slightly but never significantly higher in related than unrelated mother-child pairs. With a sensitivity of approximately 100 clones per million clonotypes, no persistent microchimeric T cell clones were detected. In the study, deep NGS was used to compare the TCR beta repertoires of mothers and children, and features distinguishing related mother-child pairs from unrelated individuals were sought. Mothers averaged roughly 40 +/- 4 years of age and children averaged around 11 +/- 4 years. After adapter ligation was performed with NEBNext reagents, the libraries were sequenced on an Illumina HiSeq 2000 with 100+100 nt paired-end reads. To avoid cross-contamination, the mother libraries and the child libraries were prepared a month apart and sequenced in separate runs. Each donor had between about 450,000 and 2,200,000 distinct TCR beta clonotypes identified. Naive TCR beta clonotypes were estimated from low-frequency clonotypes matched to each donor's FACS-determined naive share, without sorting.

Material for sequencing was blood. The V and J segments used are TRBV7-2 and TRBJ1-1; the D segment cannot be called with confidence. This receptor was identified in a boy younger than 18 in good health. The DNA sequence follows: TGTGCCAGCAGCCCGAGCCCAGCCACTGAAGCTTTCTTT. It specifies CASSPSPATEAFF.